This entry lists 15 T cell receptor beta chains sequenced from one sample in a study of response to subunit inactivated influenza vaccine. MiXCR, applied by TCRdb to the RT-PCR reads, yields one record per CDR3 protein. Among approximately 520,000 distinct CDR3 sequences, roughly 25% were seen once, and the ten largest hold 1.9%. Sequencing was performed on CD4+ T cells sorted from PBMCs, taken approximately 5 days after vaccination. Receptor source: a man aged 45-65 years who received an inactivated influenza vaccine.

The chain carries TRBV6-1 and TRBJ1-2, with D possibly being TRBD1 (5 bases). CDR1 and CDR2 (germline): MNHNS, SASEGT. The CDR3 is 15 residues long. The V gene lost 6 bases and the J gene lost 2 bases, with 16 bases spanning the gap. CDR3 sequence: CASRQTSTVNYGYTF. The CDR3 DNA reads as TGTGCCAGCAGACAGACCTCGACAGTAAACTATGGCTACACCTTC.

This clonotype was counted between two and nine times. The J gene is TRBJ2-5, the V gene TRBV11-2, with 7 bases that match TRBD2. The trim removed 0 bases at V and 7 bases at J, leaving 5 bases unmatched. This CDR3 contains 14 residues. Germline V gives CDR1 SGHAT, CDR2 FQNNGV. The DNA for the CDR3 is TGTGCCAGCAGCTTAGATCAAGGGGAGGGGACCCAGTACTTC. Protein product: CASSLDQGEGTQYF.

CDR3 DNA: TGCGCCAGCAGCTTGGGGGCAGAGCCTTCCTACGAGCAGTACTTC. Translated: CASSLGAEPSYEQYF. J is TRBJ2-7 and V is TRBV5-1; no definite D call. This CDR3 is built from 15 residues. CDR1 is SGHRS and CDR2 is YFSETQ in the germline V gene. Trimming stripped 0 bases from V and 1 base from J, with 11 bases between.

Of note for this clonotype: The junction departs from germline at one end; a sequencing error may be responsible. V is TRBV6-5 and J is TRBJ2-7, with D possibly being TRBD1 (5 bases). The CDR3 covers 13 residues. Germline V lookup: CDR1 MNHEY, CDR2 SVGAGI. CDR3 sequence: CASSYDSLTGAHF. Written as DNA, the CDR3 is TGTGCCAGCAGTTACGATTCCTTAACAGGCGCGCACTTC.

This clonotype was recorded a few times. The V call is TRBV30, the J call TRBJ2-1; 7 bases match TRBD2. CDR3 size: 14 residues. After removal of 2 bases from V and 7 bases from J, the junction contained 8 bases not matched to a gene. Germline V gene sequence: CDR1 GTSNPN, CDR2 SVGIG (reference sequence). The CDR3 DNA reads TGTGCCTGGAGTATTGGCGGGAGTCTAAATGAGCAGTTCTTC. It encodes CAWSIGGSLNEQFF. The variable domain in full, with the rest retrieved from reference TRBV30 and TRBJ2-1, is SQTIHQWPATLVQPVGSPLSLECTVEGTSNPNLYWYRQAAGRGLQLLFYSVGIGQISSEVPQNLSASRPQDRQFILSSKKLLLSDSGFYLCAWSIGGSLNEQFFGPGTRLTVL.

J is TRBJ1-3 and V is TRBV10-3; 7 bases fit TRBD1. The CDR3 is made up of 13 amino acids. Germline V lookup: CDR1 ENHRY, CDR2 SYGVKD. After removal of 4 bases from V and 8 bases from J, the junction contained 5 bases not matched to a gene. The CDR3 DNA reads as TGTGCCATCAGTGGACAGGGAGCGGACACCATATATTTT. Translation: CAISGQGADTIYF.

The chain carries TRBV11-3 and TRBJ2-7; the match to TRBD2 covers 8 bases. The CDR3 runs 13 residues. With 5 bases clipped from V and 7 bases from J, the junction kept 7 bases outside the gene matches. From germline, CDR1 is SGHNT and CDR2 YENEEA. The DNA of the CDR3 is TGTGCCAGCAGCCCGGGGGGGGCAGGAGAGCAGTACTTC. This translates into CASSPGGAGEQYF. Based on the CDR3 plus reference TRBV11-3 and TRBJ2-7, the full variable domain is EAGVVQSPRYKIIEKKQPVAFWCNPISGHNTLYWYLQNLGQGPELLIRYENEEAVDDSQLPKDRFSAERLKGVDSTLKIQPAELGDSAVYLCASSPGGAGEQYFGPGTRLTVT.

This clonotype has more than one count but fewer than ten. The chain is built from TRBV20-1 and TRBJ1-2; D possibly corresponds to TRBD1 (5 bases). CDR3 length equals 14 residues. Germline CDR1 reads DFQATT; CDR2 reads SNEGSKA (reference sequence). Trimming removed 2 bases at V and 4 bases at J, with 14 bases between. The CDR3 DNA is TGCAGTGCTAGACCGAGACAGATAACCTATGGCTACACCTTC. It translates to CSARPRQITYGYTF.

This clonotype was seen a few times. The J gene is TRBJ2-5, the V gene TRBV9, with 9 bases that match TRBD1. This CDR3 comprises 15 residues. Losses at the gene ends were 4 bases for V and 3 bases for J; bases not matched to a gene: 7. Germline CDR1 and CDR2: SGDLS and YYNGEE. The CDR3 DNA is TGTGCCAGCAGCCGAACCGGGACAGGGAAAGAGACCCAGTACTTC. It specifies CASSRTGTGKETQYF.

This clonotype has a handful of counts. The chain recombines TRBV12-3 or TRBV12-4 with TRBJ2-7, with unresolved D. Trimming removed 5 bases from V and 0 bases from J, with 8 bases in between. This CDR3 comprises 13 residues. The CDR3 region has the DNA TGTGCCAGCAGTCCCACTATCTCCTACGAGCAGTACTTC. Residues: CASSPTISYEQYF.

This clonotype was detected many times. The rearrangement uses TRBV7-9 and TRBJ2-1; 11 positions agree with TRBD2. Unmatched junction bases numbered 3, after V lost 5 bases and J lost 3 bases. The CDR3 loop spans 15 amino acids. The germline V gene encodes CDR1 SEHNR and CDR2 FQNEAQ (reference sequence). For the CDR3, the DNA is TGTGCCAGCAGCAGTAGCGGGAGGGTCTACAATGAGCAGTTCTTC. Amino acid sequence: CASSSSGRVYNEQFF.

This clonotype has a handful of counts. The V gene is TRBV6-4, the J gene TRBJ2-1; a possible D gene is TRBD1 (6 bases). The CDR3 has 14 amino acids. V was cut by 6 bases and J by 7 bases, with 16 bases left in between. Germline CDR1 reads MRHNA; CDR2 reads SNTAGT. As DNA, the CDR3 is TGTGCCAGCAGACGGGACACCGGTAGGAATGAGCAGTTCTTC. Amino acids: CASRRDTGRNEQFF.

This clonotype was found a few times. The rearrangement uses TRBV20-1 and TRBJ2-1; D is perhaps TRBD2 (6 bases). V lost 7 bases, J lost 3 bases, and 16 bases lay in between. The CDR3 contains 14 residues. Per germline, CDR1 DFQATT and CDR2 SNEGSKA (reference sequence). The CDR3 protein is CSVNRDSLYNEQFF. In DNA, the CDR3 is TGCAGTGTTAATAGGGACTCGCTCTACAATGAGCAGTTCTTC.

This clonotype was recorded many times. J is TRBJ2-2 and V is TRBV12-3 or TRBV12-4, with unresolved D. Trimming removed 1 base from V and 3 bases from J, with 3 bases in between. The length of the CDR3 is 13 residues. CDR3 amino acids: CASSLGDTGELFF. The CDR3 nucleotides read TGTGCCAGCAGTTTAGGGGACACCGGGGAGCTGTTTTTT.

This clonotype has a handful of counts. This sequence joins TRBV2 and TRBJ2-1, with 8 bases fitting TRBD2. This CDR3 region has 17 residues. Germline CDR1 and CDR2: SNHLY and FYNNEI. The CDR3 DNA is TGTACCTGCAGTTTCCAGCTAAGCGGGGGCAAATACAATGAGCAGTTCTTC. This gives the protein CTCSFQLSGGKYNEQFF.